This record covers a single T cell receptor beta chain. The data are from a study of blood T cell repertoires in COVID-19. This CDR3 has 14 residues. Trimming removed 0 bases from V and 4 bases from J, with 11 bases in between. CDR1 is SGDLS, CDR2 YYNGEE, per germline. Using immunoSEQ multiplex PCR, the repertoire was profiled, and TCRdb retains in-frame clones only, with some absent. The sample yields about 400,000 clones, roughly 90% seen once. The clonotype was recovered from a woman aged 40 to 49 with acute COVID-19. The chain recombines TRBV9 with TRBJ2-7, with D unresolved. Sequenced input: PBMCs or T cells enriched from blood (not recorded which). CDR3 residues: CASSVGSSAYEQYF. Here the CDR3 DNA reads TGTGCCAGCAGCGTAGGGTCCAGCGCATACGAGCAGTACTTC.